One sample yielded the 8 T cell receptor beta chains listed below, sequenced in a study of shared T cell receptors in the human thymus. Generated by immunoSEQ multiplex PCR, the TCRdb table keeps only in-frame clones and is missing some. The sample lists a few hundred thousand clones; approximately 95% were seen once. Material: thymocytes. The receptors stem from a human donor.

In this sample, this clone turned up once. The rearrangement links TRBV7-2 to TRBJ2-4, with 7 bases fitting TRBD2. Losses at the gene ends were 6 bases for V and 7 bases for J; bases not matched to a gene: 24. The CDR3 has 19 amino acids. CDR1 SGHTA and CDR2 FQGNSA come from the germline V gene. The CDR3 DNA sequence: TGTGCCAGCAGACGTCGGGCGGGGGAGAGTGCAGTCGGAGTTAACATTCAGTACTTC. Translation gives CASRRRAGESAVGVNIQYF.

Turning to this clone: The identical CDR3 is also encoded by other nucleotide sequences in the sample. This chain links TRBV27 with TRBJ2-7, with 7 nucleotides matching TRBD1. The V segment lost 6 bases and the J segment 1 base; nucleotides outside the gene matches: 3. The germline CDR1 and CDR2 sequences are MNHEY and SMNVEV (reference sequence). This CDR3 has 13 amino acids. The DNA for the CDR3 is TGTGCCAGCAGCTTGACAGGGTCCTACGAGCAGTACTTC. The encoded protein is CASSLTGSYEQYF.

The V gene is TRBV27, the J gene TRBJ2-5, with D possibly TRBD2 on 5 matching bases. V was pared by 6 bases and J by 5 bases, with 22 bases between. The CDR3 sequence is 16 residues long. CDR1 is MNHEY, CDR2 SMNVEV, per germline (reference sequence). The CDR3: CASRTLPGSPAETQYF. DNA for the CDR3: TGTGCCAGCAGGACCCTCCCGGGATCCCCCGCGGAGACCCAGTACTTC.

This rearrangement joins TRBV27 to TRBJ1-2; D call uncertain. Trimming took 3 bases from V and 8 from J, leaving 16 bases between them. Per the germline V gene, CDR1 is MNHEY and CDR2 is SMNVEV (reference sequence). This CDR3 is 14 amino acids long. CDR3 DNA: TGTGCCAGCAGTTTCAAGGTTTCCCGTCGGGGCTACACCTTC. Protein: CASSFKVSRRGYTF.

This clone was seen once. The rearrangement joins TRBV11-3 to TRBJ2-7; maybe TRBD2 (5 bases). This CDR3 is 15 amino acids long. Germline V lookup: CDR1 SGHNT, CDR2 YENEEA. Trimming cost V 5 bases and J 0 bases, with 14 bases left between them. This CDR3 is CASSPTGLPSYEQYF. The DNA of the CDR3 is TGTGCCAGCAGCCCGACCGGACTCCCCTCCTACGAGCAGTACTTC. The full variable domain, its missing parts supplied by reference TRBV11-3 and TRBJ2-7, is EAGVVQSPRYKIIEKKQPVAFWCNPISGHNTLYWYLQNLGQGPELLIRYENEEAVDDSQLPKDRFSAERLKGVDSTLKIQPAELGDSAVYLCASSPTGLPSYEQYFGPGTRLTVT.

This chain uses TRBV28 with TRBJ1-2; D call uncertain. Germline values: CDR1 MDHEN, CDR2 SYDVKM. There are 16 residues in the CDR3. V gave up 5 bases and J gave up 1 base, with 17 bases separating them. CDR3 in DNA: TGTGCCAGCAGTATACCCCGCCTCCCCCATAACTATGGCTACACCTTC. This encodes CASSIPRLPHNYGYTF.

Here the CDR3 reads CASSSRARNEQFF. In DNA form, the CDR3 reads TGTGCCAGCAGTTCGAGGGCTAGGAATGAGCAGTTCTTC. The rearrangement joins TRBV27 to TRBJ2-1, with D possibly being TRBD2 (5 bases). Deletions cut 4 bases from V and 7 bases from J, with 11 bases between. CDR1 and CDR2 (germline): MNHEY, SMNVEV (reference sequence). This CDR3 has 13 amino acids.

This sequence joins TRBV5-5 and TRBJ1-4; D gene uncertain. Per germline, CDR1 SGHKS and CDR2 YYEKEE (reference sequence). The CDR3 sequence is 15 residues long. The V and J ends lost 4 bases and 0 bases respectively, with 10 bases between them. The CDR3 here is CASSQSSATNEKLFF. The CDR3 coding sequence is TGTGCCAGCAGCCAGAGCAGTGCAACTAATGAAAAACTGTTTTTT.